The 21 T cell receptor beta chains reported below all come from one sample, sequenced in a study of blood T cell repertoires in COVID-19. TCRdb's copy holds only in-frame clones and misses some; the assay was immunoSEQ multiplex PCR. Here the sample spans 150,000 to 180,000 clones, over 75% being singletons. The sample taken for sequencing was peripheral blood. The receptors were sampled from a woman in her 40s with acute or convalescent COVID-19.

V is TRBV5-4 and J is TRBJ1-1; 8 bases map to TRBD1. Germline CDR1 and CDR2: SGHNT and YYREEE (reference sequence). This CDR3 spans 16 amino acids. Trimming removed 3 bases from V and 3 bases from J; junction bases left unmatched: 10. The chain's CDR3 is CASSSAHSQGDTEAFF. The CDR3 nucleotides are TGTGCCAGCAGCTCTGCTCACTCACAGGGGGACACTGAAGCTTTCTTT.

This clone was seen once. This chain uses TRBV10-1 with TRBJ2-1; 8 bases agree with TRBD1. Germline values: CDR1 WNHNN, CDR2 SYGVQD (reference sequence). This CDR3 is built from 15 residues. V was pared by 4 bases and J by 4 bases, with 6 bases of the junction left unmatched. This CDR3 is CASSVSDREYNEQFF. The CDR3 DNA reads TGCGCCAGCAGTGTATCGGACAGGGAGTACAATGAGCAGTTCTTC.

V is TRBV11-3 and J is TRBJ1-1, with TRBD1 matching over 9 bases. Germline V CDR1 and CDR2: SGHNT, YENEEA. The CDR3 totals 15 residues. Losses at the gene ends were 5 bases for V and 1 base for J; bases not matched to a gene: 5. The CDR3: CASSPPTGGNTEAFF. In nucleotides, the CDR3 is TGTGCCAGCAGCCCCCCGACAGGGGGGAACACTGAAGCTTTCTTT.

The chain recombines TRBV3-1 (or the pseudogene TRBV3-2) with TRBJ1-1; 8 bases match TRBD1. The CDR3 covers 13 residues. V lost 1 base and J lost 10; bases outside the gene matches: 5. CDR1 is LGHDT and CDR2 is YNNKEL in the germline V gene (reference sequence). For the CDR3, the DNA is TGTGCCAGCAGCCAAGTCAGGGGGCTTGGAGCTTTCTTT. It specifies CASSQVRGLGAFF.

V is TRBV3-1 (or the pseudogene TRBV3-2) and J is TRBJ1-4; TRBD1 agrees at 7 bases. This CDR3 region has 16 residues. V gave up 0 bases and J gave up 4 bases; unmatched junction bases: 5. Germline V CDR1 and CDR2: LGHDT, YNNKEL (reference sequence). The DNA for the CDR3 is TGTGCCAGCAGCCAAGATTACGGGACAGTTAATGAAAAACTGTTTTTT. Its protein is CASSQDYGTVNEKLFF.

This clone was detected a few times. The chain recombines TRBV3-1 (or the pseudogene TRBV3-2) with TRBJ2-3; D possibly corresponds to TRBD2 (6 bases). Trimming pared 5 bases from V and 2 bases from J, leaving 20 bases between. In germline, CDR1 is LGHDT, CDR2 YNNKEL (reference sequence). The CDR3 contains 17 residues. CDR3 DNA: TGTGCCAGCAGCTTCCTGACTAGGAACTACGCCACAGATACGCAGTATTTT. It specifies CASSFLTRNYATDTQYF.

The chain recombines TRBV28 with TRBJ1-5; TRBD1 aligns across 7 bases. Germline values: CDR1 MDHEN, CDR2 SYDVKM. The J segment lost 6 bases and the V segment lost 6 bases, leaving 14 bases of the junction unmatched. This CDR3 spans 16 amino acids. DNA of the CDR3: TGTGCCAGCAGAGAGGGGGGAGCCCGACAGGGTCAGCCCCAGCATTTT. It yields the protein CASREGGARQGQPQHF.

The V call is TRBV27, the J call TRBJ2-1; 14 bases align to TRBD2. V was clipped by 5 bases and J by 6 bases; unmatched bases: 18. The CDR3 extends over 20 amino acids. The V gene's germline CDR1 is MNHEY and CDR2 SMNVEV (reference sequence). This CDR3 is CASSPTPTSGRAVGPNEQFF. CDR3 in DNA: TGTGCCAGCAGTCCAACACCGACTAGCGGGAGGGCCGTCGGTCCCAATGAGCAGTTCTTC.

The V call is TRBV6-5, the J call TRBJ1-1; perhaps TRBD1 as D (6 bases). Germline V gene data show CDR1 as MNHEY and CDR2 as SVGAGI. This CDR3 comprises 14 residues. Trimming left V 7 bases short and J 1 base short, with 13 bases between. The CDR3 reads CASNRGAGNTEAFF. In nucleotides, the CDR3 is TGTGCCAGCAACCGGGGGGCAGGGAACACTGAAGCTTTCTTT.

J is TRBJ1-1 and V is TRBV6-5; 8 bases are shared with TRBD1. The CDR3 runs 13 residues. The V gene's germline CDR1 is MNHEY and CDR2 SVGAGI. Trimming cost V 9 bases and J 1 base; bases outside gene matches: 4. CDR3 coding DNA: TGTGCCAGTCAGGGGGCTCGGAACACTGAAGCTTTCTTT. This codes for CASQGARNTEAFF.

V and J are TRBV5-8 and TRBJ1-1; maybe TRBD1 (5 bases). Trimming cost V 0 bases and J 1 base, with 7 bases left between them. Germline-derived CDR1 and CDR2 are SGHTS and YDEGEE. CDR3 length: 14 amino acids. The CDR3 DNA reads TGTGCCAGCAGCTTGGGACAGCGGAACACTGAAGCTTTCTTT. As protein: CASSLGQRNTEAFF.

CDR3 protein: CASSLVSGGWYTEAFF. CDR3 bases: TGTGCCAGCAGCTTGGTTTCTGGCGGCTGGTACACTGAAGCTTTCTTT. V and J are TRBV5-6 and TRBJ1-1; D remains ambiguous. The CDR3 extends over 16 amino acids. From germline, CDR1 is SGHDT and CDR2 YYEEEE. The V gene lost 0 bases and the J gene lost 3 bases, with 15 bases spanning the gap.

The V gene is TRBV2, the J gene TRBJ2-2, with 7 nucleotides matching TRBD1. V lost 7 bases and J lost 0; bases outside the gene matches: 8. CDR3 length: 16 residues. Germline values: CDR1 SNHLY, CDR2 FYNNEI. The CDR3 DNA follows: TGTGCCAGCACCCGGGACAGAAGTACGAACACCGGGGAGCTGTTTTTT. This gives the protein CASTRDRSTNTGELFF.

This chain links TRBV19 with TRBJ1-1, with TRBD1 matching 9 bases. Per germline, CDR1 LNHDA and CDR2 SQIVND (reference sequence). Unmatched junction bases numbered 7, after V lost 6 bases and J lost 5 bases. The length of the CDR3 is 14 residues. The CDR3 reads CASRLQGAQTEAFF. CDR3 in DNA: TGTGCCAGTAGGCTACAGGGGGCGCAAACTGAAGCTTTCTTT.

This chain uses TRBV3-1 (or the pseudogene TRBV3-2) with TRBJ1-4, with D perhaps TRBD1 (6 bases). CDR3 length: 15 amino acids. Germline lookup yields CDR1 LGHDT and CDR2 YNNKEL (reference sequence). V lost 0 bases, J lost 10 bases, and 15 bases lay in between. This CDR3 reads CASSQDATGSGKLFF. CDR3 DNA: TGTGCCAGCAGCCAAGACGCCACAGGGAGCGGAAAACTGTTTTTT.

This sequence joins TRBV7-2 and TRBJ1-2; D not certain. V was clipped by 1 base and J by 7 bases, with 13 bases between them. The length of the CDR3 is 14 residues. The V gene's germline CDR1 is SGHTA and CDR2 FQGNSA. CDR3 bases: TGTGCCAGCAGCTTAGTTGGGCGGGGAGGTGGCTACACCTTC. This sequence encodes CASSLVGRGGGYTF.

CDR3 protein: CASSFLTSGSFGTGELFF. CDR3 coding DNA: TGTGCCAGCAGTTTTCTTACTAGCGGGAGCTTCGGCACCGGGGAGCTGTTTTTT. This sequence joins TRBV28 and TRBJ2-2; the match to TRBD2 covers 11 bases. Germline V gives CDR1 MDHEN, CDR2 SYDVKM. V gave up 3 bases and J gave up 4 bases; unmatched junction bases: 10. The CDR3 runs to 18 residues.

V gene TRBV29-1 combines with J gene TRBJ2-5; TRBD1 might be the D (7 bases). CDR3 length: 14 residues. Germline loops: CDR1 SQVTM, CDR2 ANQGSEA. V was shortened by 7 bases and J by 4 bases, with 19 bases between the two germline ends. The CDR3 here is CSAVRTGGVETQYF. CDR3 sequence (DNA): TGCAGCGCGGTACGGACAGGAGGGGTAGAGACCCAGTACTTC. The entire variable domain, with the rest obtained from reference TRBV29-1 and TRBJ2-5, is as follows: SAVISQKPSRDICQRGTSLTIQCQVDSQVTMMFWYRQQPGQSLTLIATANQGSEATYESGFVIDKFPISRPNLTFSTLTVSNMSPEDSSIYLCSAVRTGGVETQYFGPGTRLLVL.

The chain recombines TRBV28 with TRBJ2-5; 11 bases match TRBD2. The CDR3 has 16 residues. CDR1 MDHEN and CDR2 SYDVKM come from the germline V gene. J gave up 2 bases and V 8 bases, and 10 bases lay outside the gene matches. CDR3 sequence (DNA): TGTGCCAGCCTAGGGCAGCTAGCGGGGGGACAAGAGACCCAGTACTTC. Its translation: CASLGQLAGGQETQYF.

The chain links TRBV9 to TRBJ2-2, with no clear D. The germline V and J ends were trimmed by 2 bases and 4 bases, with 9 bases remaining between them. The length of the CDR3 is 14 residues. Germline values: CDR1 SGDLS, CDR2 YYNGEE. CDR3 nucleotides: TGTGCCAGCAGCGTCAGTTATGGCACCGGGGAGCTGTTTTTT. This translates into CASSVSYGTGELFF.

The rearrangement links TRBV25-1 to TRBJ1-6; tentatively, D is TRBD1 (5 bases). Between the trimmed V and J ends, which lost 3 bases and 17 bases, there was a span of 20 bases. This CDR3 is 14 amino acids long. The germline V gene encodes CDR1 MGHDK and CDR2 SYGVNS. The CDR3 nucleotides are TGTGCCAGCAGTGACCCCTCTAGGGGCAGGGCGTTCCACTTT. As protein: CASSDPSRGRAFHF. Full variable domain (remainder filled in from reference TRBV25-1 and TRBJ1-6): EADIYQTPRYLVIGTGKKITLECSQTMGHDKMYWYQQDPGMELHLIHYSYGVNSTEKGDLSSESTVSRIRTEHFPLTLESARPSHTSQYLCASSDPSRGRAFHFGNGTRLTVT.